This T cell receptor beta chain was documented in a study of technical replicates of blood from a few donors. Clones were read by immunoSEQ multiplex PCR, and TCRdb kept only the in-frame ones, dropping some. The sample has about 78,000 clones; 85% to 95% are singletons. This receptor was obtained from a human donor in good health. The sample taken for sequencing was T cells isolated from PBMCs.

The CDR3 reads CAGRPGQGVGYTF. The CDR3 DNA sequence: TGTGCCGGACGTCCGGGACAGGGGGTGGGCTACACCTTC. This chain joins TRBV6-6 and TRBJ1-2; 11 positions match TRBD1. The CDR3 runs 13 residues. Germline lookup yields CDR1 MNHNY and CDR2 SVGAGI (reference sequence). V trimming: 11 bases; J trimming: 8 bases; junction bases outside the gene matches: 10.